Listed here are 21 T cell receptor beta chains from one sample, sequenced in a study of T cells after yellow fever vaccination (dated by TCRdb to the late 2010s). The sample's treatment or condition label is to be understood as: live attenuated yellow fever vaccine strain. Libraries were prepared through 5' RACE. Sequencing used an Illumina HiSeq 2500. In-frame beta chains were kept once TCRdb had trimmed the public reads at Q25 with fastp and called clones with MiXCR. Entries are consolidated by CDR3 protein sequence, retaining the most common genes and DNA. A total of a few hundred thousand distinct CDR3 sequences appear in this sample, 8.1% of them only once. Of the sample, about 16% is held by the ten largest clones. Sequenced material: PBMCs, taken roughly 46 days after the first yellow fever vaccination. Receptors originate from a young man who received the YFV17D yellow fever vaccine.

The table lists this clonotype with a few counts. This chain connects TRBV10-3 to TRBJ1-5; D unresolved. The length of the CDR3 is 15 residues. CDR1 ENHRY and CDR2 SYGVKD come from the germline V gene. The V gene lost 4 bases and the J gene lost 1 base, with 11 bases spanning the gap. The CDR3: CAISGGVGSNQPQHF. The DNA for the CDR3 is TGTGCCATCAGTGGGGGTGTCGGGAGCAATCAGCCCCAGCATTTT.

This clonotype turned up a few times. The chain couples TRBV20-1 to TRBJ2-3, with 11 bases matching TRBD2. The CDR3 length is 15 residues. V shed 3 bases and J 4 bases; nucleotides not matched to a gene: 6. Germline-derived CDR1 and CDR2 are DFQATT and SNEGSKA (reference sequence). CDR3 coding DNA: TGCAGTGCTAGTAGCGGGGGGGCCGAGGCAGATACGCAGTATTTT. Amino acid sequence: CSASSGGAEADTQYF.

The chain employs TRBV15 and TRBJ1-1; D gene unclear. CDR1 and CDR2 from the germline V gene are LNHNV and YYDKDF (reference sequence). With 0 bases removed from V and 3 bases from J, the gap between germline ends came to 11 bases. CDR3 length equals 15 residues. The CDR3 bases are TGTGCCACCAGCAGAGAAACCTCCGGGGACACTGAAGCTTTCTTT. It is translated as CATSRETSGDTEAFF.

This clonotype came up once. The rearrangement joins TRBV6-2 or TRBV6-3 to TRBJ2-3, with a weak D call TRBD2 (5 bases). CDR1 and CDR2 from the germline V gene are MNHEY and SVGEGT. The CDR3 is made up of 15 amino acids. Deletions cut 2 bases from V and 5 bases from J, with 14 bases between. CDR3 in amino acids: CASSYMRTSRDTQYF. CDR3 nucleotides: TGTGCCAGCAGTTACATGAGAACTAGTCGAGATACGCAGTATTTT.

The chain carries TRBV18 and TRBJ1-1; D uncertain. V lost 2 bases and J lost 0, with 10 bases in between. CDR3 length: 15 residues. From germline, CDR1 is KGHSH and CDR2 LQKENI. This CDR3 is CASSPLEGMNTEAFF. CDR3 in DNA: TGTGCCAGCTCACCATTGGAGGGTATGAACACTGAAGCTTTCTTT.

The V and J genes are TRBV28 and TRBJ2-3, with TRBD2 matching 8 bases. The CDR3 extends over 15 amino acids. J gave up 3 bases and V 6 bases, and 8 bases lay outside the gene matches. Germline V gives CDR1 MDHEN, CDR2 SYDVKM. The CDR3 nucleotides read TGTGCCAGCAGCAGCCTCGGGGGGGGGACAGATACGCAGTATTTT. Residues: CASSSLGGGTDTQYF.

This clonotype showed up just a few times. The V and J genes are TRBV7-2 and TRBJ2-2; D unresolved. Trimming took off 4 bases at V and 9 bases at J, with 6 bases between the two ends. This CDR3 contains 11 residues. Germline lookup yields CDR1 SGHTA and CDR2 FQGNSA. In nucleotides, the CDR3 is TGTGCCAGCAGCTACTATAGGGAGCTGTTTTTT. Amino acid sequence: CASSYYRELFF.

The rearrangement uses TRBV20-1 and TRBJ1-5, with D perhaps matching TRBD1 (5 bases). CDR3 length: 15 amino acids. Per the germline V gene, CDR1 is DFQATT and CDR2 is SNEGSKA (reference sequence). With 6 bases removed from V and 3 bases from J, the gap between germline ends came to 18 bases. DNA of the CDR3: TGCAGTGCGGAAGAGGGACCTTCTCCCAATCAGCCCCAGCATTTT. Its translation: CSAEEGPSPNQPQHF.

This rearrangement joins TRBV9 to TRBJ1-2; TRBD1 is a possible D gene (6 bases). The germline gives CDR1 SGDLS, CDR2 YYNGEE. This CDR3 comprises 13 residues. V lost 4 bases and J lost 4, with 11 bases in between. DNA of the CDR3: TGTGCCAGCAGCCCTACAGGGCTCTATGGCTACACCTTC. Translating it yields CASSPTGLYGYTF.

The chain links TRBV9 to TRBJ2-1; TRBD1 agrees at 7 bases. This CDR3 comprises 15 residues. Germline lookup yields CDR1 SGDLS and CDR2 YYNGEE. V was pared by 4 bases and J by 4 bases, with 8 bases of the junction left unmatched. The chain's CDR3 is CASSISPTGYNEQFF. The CDR3, as DNA: TGTGCCAGCAGCATTAGTCCGACAGGGTACAATGAGCAGTTCTTC.

This clonotype has a handful of counts. The CDR3 loop is CSASQGGLFF. The CDR3 DNA follows: TGCAGTGCTAGTCAGGGGGGACTGTTTTTT. This sequence joins TRBV20-1 and TRBJ1-4, with TRBD1 identical over 7 bases. V lost 3 bases and J lost 13; bases outside the gene matches: 2. Germline loops: CDR1 DFQATT, CDR2 SNEGSKA (reference sequence). This CDR3 spans 10 amino acids.

This chain links TRBV10-3 with TRBJ2-4; D remains ambiguous. This CDR3 is built from 15 residues. CDR1 is ENHRY, CDR2 SYGVKD, per germline. Trimming pared 0 bases from V and 0 bases from J, leaving 6 bases between. Here the CDR3 DNA reads TGTGCCATCAGTGAGTCCGGTGTAGCCAAAAACATTCAGTACTTC. Translation gives CAISESGVAKNIQYF.

This clonotype was counted at least ten times. The rearrangement joins TRBV21-1 to TRBJ2-1; the D segment call TRBD1 is taken from the table without a DNA check. TRBV21-1 is described as a pseudogene. The CDR3 totals 16 residues. The CDR3 nucleotides read TGTGCCAGCAGCAAAGAACGACAGGAACGGATCAATGAGCAGTTCTTC. It encodes CASSKERQERINEQFF.

This clonotype turned up a few times. The chain combines TRBV27 with TRBJ1-1; no definite D call. Per the germline V gene, CDR1 is MNHEY and CDR2 is SMNVEV (reference sequence). Trimming cost V 4 bases and J 3 bases, with 15 bases left between them. CDR3 length: 15 amino acids. The CDR3 loop is CASSSAWQDDTEAFF. In DNA, the CDR3 is TGTGCCAGCAGTTCCGCGTGGCAGGATGACACTGAAGCTTTCTTT.

This clonotype came up many times. The rearrangement links TRBV5-1 to TRBJ1-1; perhaps TRBD1 as D (5 bases). CDR3 size: 14 residues. Looked up from germline, CDR1 is SGHRS and CDR2 is YFSETQ. Trimming cost V 0 bases and J 0 bases, with 6 bases left between them. The DNA for the CDR3 is TGCGCCAGCAGCTTGGACAGGCTGAACACTGAAGCTTTCTTT. This encodes CASSLDRLNTEAFF.

V and J are TRBV24-1 and TRBJ2-5; 7 bases agree with TRBD1. This CDR3 comprises 13 residues. The V segment lost 7 bases and the J segment 5 bases; nucleotides outside the gene matches: 6. CDR1 is KGHDR, CDR2 SFDVKD, per germline. The CDR3 region has the DNA TGTGCCACCAGCTCAGGGGGATCTGAGACCCAGTACTTC. It yields the protein CATSSGGSETQYF.

This clonotype was recorded many times. The genes are TRBV7-8 and TRBJ2-1; TRBD1 matches at 10 bases. V dropped 5 bases and J dropped 0; count of bases not matched to a gene: 16. Germline assignment: CDR1 SGHVS and CDR2 FQNEAQ. The CDR3 consists of 20 residues. The CDR3 sequence: CASSPPGQGLVQSSYNEQFF. CDR3 DNA sequence: TGTGCCAGCAGCCCACCGGGACAGGGGCTCGTTCAGAGCTCCTACAATGAGCAGTTCTTC. The whole variable domain, filled in from reference TRBV7-8 and TRBJ2-1, reads GAGVSQSPRYKVAKRGQDVALRCDPISGHVSLFWYQQALGQGPEFLTYFQNEAQLDKSGLPSDRFFAERPEGSVSTLKIQRTQQEDSAVYLCASSPPGQGLVQSSYNEQFFGPGTRLTVL.

This clonotype has a single count. The chain uses TRBV2 and TRBJ1-4, with no clear D. CDR3 length: 13 amino acids. V was pared by 4 bases and J by 7 bases, with 10 bases between. CDR1 is SNHLY, CDR2 FYNNEI, per germline. This CDR3 is CASSVRVAEKLFF. CDR3 nucleotides: TGTGCCAGCAGTGTTAGGGTGGCTGAAAAACTGTTTTTT.

The CDR3 loop is CASSLVRVRDTQYF. CDR3 DNA: TGTGCCAGCAGCTTAGTCCGAGTTAGGGATACGCAGTATTTT. The gene calls are TRBV7-2 and TRBJ2-3, with D uncertain. This CDR3 region has 14 residues. Germline-derived CDR1 and CDR2 are SGHTA and FQGNSA. V was trimmed by 1 base and J by 6 bases, leaving 11 bases between them.

The chain couples TRBV7-6 to TRBJ1-4; maybe TRBD1 (6 bases). There are 13 residues in the CDR3. The V and J ends lost 5 bases and 6 bases respectively, with 10 bases between them. Germline CDR1 and CDR2: SGHVS and FNYEAQ. As DNA, the CDR3 is TGTGCCAGCAGCCCCAGGGGTTATGAAAAACTGTTTTTT. It is translated as CASSPRGYEKLFF.

This clonotype was counted only a few times. Written as DNA, the CDR3 is TGTGCCAGCATCCAATCAGATACGCAGTATTTT. It is translated as CASIQSDTQYF. V and J are TRBV2 and TRBJ2-3; D is uncertain. The CDR3 consists of 11 residues. Trimming took off 7 bases at V and 4 bases at J, with 6 bases between the two ends. Germline lookup yields CDR1 SNHLY and CDR2 FYNNEI. Full variable domain (rest looked up from reference TRBV2 and TRBJ2-3): EPEVTQTPSHQVTQMGQEVILRCVPISNHLYFYWYRQILGQKVEFLVSFYNNEISEKSEIFDDQFSVERPDGSNFTLKIRSTKLEDSAMYFCASIQSDTQYFGPGTRLTVL.